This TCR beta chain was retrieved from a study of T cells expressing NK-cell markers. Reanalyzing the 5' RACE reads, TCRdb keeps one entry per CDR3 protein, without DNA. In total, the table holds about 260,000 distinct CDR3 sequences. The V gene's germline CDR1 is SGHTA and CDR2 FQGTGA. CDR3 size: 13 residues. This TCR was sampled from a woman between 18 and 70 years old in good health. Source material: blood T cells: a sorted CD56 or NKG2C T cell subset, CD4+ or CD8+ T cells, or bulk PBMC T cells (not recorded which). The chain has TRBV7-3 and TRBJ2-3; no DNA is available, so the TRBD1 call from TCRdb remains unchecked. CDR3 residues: CASSSARTDTQYF.